The 21 T cell receptor beta chains in this list originate from one sample, sequenced in a study of blood T cell repertoires in COVID-19. The repertoire was sequenced with immunoSEQ multiplex PCR; TCRdb's copy has only in-frame clones and lacks some. The sample includes about 400,000 clones, roughly 87% of them seen just once. The sample taken for sequencing was PBMCs or T cells enriched from blood (not recorded which). Receptors originate from a woman in her forties with acute COVID-19.

The V gene is TRBV6-7, the J gene TRBJ2-3; 7 bases are shared with TRBD2. TRBV6-7 belongs to the ORF category, with a function that is uncertain. The CDR3 is 13 residues long. After removal of 11 bases from V and 2 bases from J, the junction contained 7 bases not matched to a gene. The CDR3 DNA is TGTGCCCCTAGAGCGGGGCACACAGATACGCAGTATTTT. Translated: CAPRAGHTDTQYF.

The chain is built from TRBV27 and TRBJ1-1; 8 nucleotides agree with TRBD1. Germline V gene lookup returns CDR1 MNHEY and CDR2 SMNVEV (reference sequence). V was clipped by 9 bases and J by 1 base; unmatched bases: 10. This CDR3 region has 15 residues. The CDR3 coding sequence is TGTGCCAGTTCGAGGACAGGGCTGGGGAACACTGAAGCTTTCTTT. Protein sequence: CASSRTGLGNTEAFF.

The chain carries TRBV7-8 and TRBJ1-1; D not resolved. Germline values: CDR1 SGHVS, CDR2 FQNEAQ. The CDR3 has 14 residues. The ends were cut back, 0 bases at V and 0 bases at J, with 5 bases in the middle. CDR3 sequence (DNA): TGTGCCAGCAGCTTAGCATCAGTGAACACTGAAGCTTTCTTT. Translating gives CASSLASVNTEAFF.

In its sample, this clone was seen once. The chain is built from TRBV30 and TRBJ1-6; 9 bases match TRBD1. Germline CDR1 GTSNPN, CDR2 SVGIG (reference sequence). The CDR3 runs 13 residues. The J segment lost 11 bases and the V segment lost 5 bases, leaving 7 bases of the junction unmatched. The CDR3 bases are TGTGCCTGGGGGGGACAGGGTGCCCCACCCCTCCACTTT. Its protein product is CAWGGQGAPPLHF. Drawing the rest from reference TRBV30 and TRBJ1-6, the complete variable domain is SQTIHQWPATLVQPVGSPLSLECTVEGTSNPNLYWYRQAAGRGLQLLFYSVGIGQISSEVPQNLSASRPQDRQFILSSKKLLLSDSGFYLCAWGGQGAPPLHFGNGTRLTVT.

The rearrangement joins TRBV24-1 to TRBJ2-1; the match to TRBD1 covers 7 bases. The CDR3 length is 13 residues. The germline V gene encodes CDR1 KGHDR and CDR2 SFDVKD. The trim removed 2 bases at V and 6 bases at J, leaving 0 bases unmatched. The CDR3 DNA follows: TGTGCCACCAGTGATTGGACAGGCAATGAGCAGTTCTTC. It specifies CATSDWTGNEQFF.

J is TRBJ2-7 and V is TRBV5-1; TRBD1 matches at 9 bases. This CDR3 comprises 17 residues. Germline trimming cut 4 bases from V and 3 bases from J; bases unmatched to any gene: 14. Germline CDR1 is SGHRS and CDR2 is YFSETQ. CDR3 loop: CASSPSEGTGLGYEQYF. CDR3 in DNA: TGCGCCAGCAGCCCTTCAGAGGGGACAGGGCTGGGCTACGAGCAGTACTTC.

The chain carries TRBV7-8 and TRBJ1-5; 8 bases match TRBD1. Per the germline V gene, CDR1 is SGHVS and CDR2 is FQNEAQ. The length of the CDR3 is 14 residues. Unmatched junction bases numbered 5, after V lost 1 base and J lost 9 bases. The CDR3, as DNA: TGTGCCAGCAGCTTAGACGGACAGGGAGGGCCCCAGCATTTT. Protein: CASSLDGQGGPQHF.

This chain joins TRBV25-1 and TRBJ1-1, with D possibly TRBD1 on 6 matching bases. The CDR3 spans 15 residues. Deletions cut 1 base from V and 1 base from J, with 10 bases between. CDR1 and CDR2 from the germline V gene are MGHDK and SYGVNS. DNA for the CDR3: TGTGCCAGCAGTGAATTCGTGGGACAGAACACTGAAGCTTTCTTT. This encodes CASSEFVGQNTEAFF.

The chain has TRBV7-9 and TRBJ1-6, with D unclear. V lost 5 bases, J lost 12 bases, and 17 bases lay in between. The CDR3 length is 14 residues. CDR1 is SEHNR and CDR2 is FQNEAQ in the germline V gene (reference sequence). Here the CDR3 DNA reads TGTGCCAGCAGCCCCTCTGAGGGCCGGGGACCCCTCCACTTT. Protein sequence: CASSPSEGRGPLHF. Drawing the rest from reference TRBV7-9 and TRBJ1-6, the complete variable domain is DTGVSQNPRHKITKRGQNVTFRCDPISEHNRLYWYRQTLGQGPEFLTYFQNEAQLEKSRLLSDRFSAERPKGSFSTLEIQRTEQGDSAMYLCASSPSEGRGPLHFGNGTRLTVT.

J is TRBJ1-5 and V is TRBV15; maybe TRBD1 (5 bases). Germline-derived CDR1 and CDR2 are LNHNV and YYDKDF (reference sequence). Trimming took off 3 bases at V and 5 bases at J, with 14 bases between the two ends. The CDR3 totals 15 residues. CDR3 nucleotides: TGTGCCACCAGCAGGGCTGGACACCCTGATCAGCCCCAGCATTTT. It codes for CATSRAGHPDQPQHF.

The V gene is TRBV5-4, the J gene TRBJ2-7, with 7 bases identical to TRBD1. Losses at the gene ends were 4 bases for V and 5 bases for J; bases not matched to a gene: 15. This CDR3 region has 16 residues. In germline, CDR1 is SGHNT, CDR2 YYREEE (reference sequence). The CDR3 here is CASSAVRDSIRNEQYF. The CDR3, as DNA: TGTGCCAGCAGCGCGGTCCGGGACAGTATTCGGAACGAGCAGTACTTC.

This chain joins TRBV5-5 and TRBJ1-6; D is possibly TRBD1 (5 bases). The CDR3 length is 14 residues. The V end was cut by 2 bases, the J end by 8 bases, with 11 bases between. Germline V gene sequence: CDR1 SGHKS, CDR2 YYEKEE (reference sequence). DNA of the CDR3: TGTGCCAGCAGCTTCGTTTCCAGGGATTCACCCCTCCACTTT. It translates to CASSFVSRDSPLHF.

The genes are TRBV15 and TRBJ1-4, with a tentative D call TRBD1 (6 bases). The CDR3 runs to 13 residues. CDR1 is LNHNV, CDR2 YYDKDF, per germline (reference sequence). The V and J ends lost 4 bases and 8 bases respectively, with 11 bases between them. The CDR3 spells CATSTGVREKLFF. The CDR3 nucleotides are TGTGCCACCAGCACAGGGGTAAGGGAAAAACTGTTTTTT.

This clone appeared a single time. CDR3 loop: CASSLGLAGAYEQYF. The CDR3 region has the DNA TGTGCCAGCAGCTTAGGGCTAGCAGGGGCCTACGAGCAGTACTTC. The chain couples TRBV11-2 to TRBJ2-7, with D maybe TRBD1 (6 bases). The CDR3 consists of 15 residues. CDR1 and CDR2 (germline): SGHAT, FQNNGV. The ends were cut back, 1 base at V and 2 bases at J, with 12 bases in the middle. The complete variable domain, with remaining parts taken from reference TRBV11-2 and TRBJ2-7, reads EAGVAQSPRYKIIEKRQSVAFWCNPISGHATLYWYQQILGQGPKLLIQFQNNGVVDDSQLPKDRFSAERLKGVDSTLKIQPAKLEDSAVYLCASSLGLAGAYEQYFGPGTRLTVT.

CDR3 loop: CASSLHSSSDNSPLHF. CDR3 coding DNA: TGCGCCAGCAGTTTACACAGTAGTAGTGATAATTCACCCCTCCACTTT. The chain carries TRBV5-1 and TRBJ1-6; D is unclear. V lost 5 bases, J lost 5 bases, and 17 bases lay in between. The CDR3 length is 16 residues. Looked up from germline, CDR1 is SGHRS and CDR2 is YFSETQ.

The CDR3 reads CATSDFERWPDTQYF. The CDR3 nucleotides read TGTGCCACCAGTGATTTTGAGCGGTGGCCAGATACGCAGTATTTT. The rearrangement uses TRBV24-1 and TRBJ2-3; D is possibly TRBD2 (5 bases). The CDR3 runs to 15 residues. CDR1 is KGHDR, CDR2 SFDVKD, per germline. The V end was cut by 1 base, the J end by 4 bases, with 11 bases between.

DNA for the CDR3: TGTGCCATCAGCGCCCGGTTGGGACTAGGTAGTCACGAGCAGTACTTC. As protein: CAISARLGLGSHEQYF. The chain employs TRBV10-3 and TRBJ2-7; 8 nucleotides align to TRBD2. Trimming cost V 6 bases and J 5 bases; bases outside gene matches: 15. Germline V CDR1 and CDR2: ENHRY, SYGVKD. This CDR3 has 16 amino acids.

The V and J genes are TRBV10-2 and TRBJ2-7, with TRBD1 identical over 10 bases. Trimming at V came to 0 bases and at J to 7 bases, leaving 6 bases not matched to a gene. The V gene's germline CDR1 is WSHSY and CDR2 SAAADI. The CDR3 contains 15 residues. The CDR3 reads CASSESTGGRREQYF. CDR3 DNA: TGCGCCAGCAGTGAGTCGACAGGGGGCCGTCGGGAGCAGTACTTC.

J is TRBJ2-1 and V is TRBV5-4; 13 nucleotides match TRBD2. This CDR3 has 15 residues. Germline trimming cut 5 bases from V and 6 bases from J; bases unmatched to any gene: 5. Per germline, CDR1 SGHNT and CDR2 YYREEE (reference sequence). CDR3 bases: TGTGCCAGCAGTCCTACTAGCGGGGGGGCCAATGAGCAGTTCTTC. This translates into CASSPTSGGANEQFF.

This clone was observed a handful of times. The chain uses TRBV9 and TRBJ1-3; D is possibly TRBD1 (6 bases). Per germline, CDR1 SGDLS and CDR2 YYNGEE. With 0 bases removed from V and 0 bases from J, the gap between germline ends came to 10 bases. The CDR3 sequence is 16 residues long. For the CDR3, the DNA is TGTGCCAGCAGCGTAGTGGACAGCTTCTCTGGAAACACCATATATTTT. Translating gives CASSVVDSFSGNTIYF.

This clone occurred once. The V gene is TRBV20-1, the J gene TRBJ2-2, with 12 bases lining up with TRBD2. The CDR3 covers 17 residues. V lost 5 bases to trimming and J lost 5 bases; unmatched junction nucleotides: 12. Per germline, CDR1 DFQATT and CDR2 SNEGSKA (reference sequence). The CDR3 loop is CSARGASGGAGTGELFF. CDR3 nucleotide sequence: TGCAGTGCTCGTGGGGCTAGCGGGGGGGCGGGGACCGGGGAGCTGTTTTTT.